Below, one T cell receptor beta chain is given with its context. Its specificity is not known. The data belong to a study of shared clonotypes between healthy human individuals. For the study at large: Three plates each covered CD4 naive and memory; CD8 naive two, CD8 memory one.

Study-level points and caveats: Clonotypes that were shared across a handful of donors made up approximately 5% of naive CD4 clonotypes. It was only blood that was sampled, and tissue repertoires likely differ.

Germline loops: CDR1 SQVTM, CDR2 ANQGSEA. The V gene lost 5 bases and the J gene lost 5 bases, with 11 bases spanning the gap. The CDR3 sequence is 12 residues long. The assay used deep level. Clones were sequenced by immunoSEQ multiplex PCR, and TCRdb holds only the in-frame ones, with some missing. The sample has 1,400,000 or so clones, approximately 98.5% seen once. This sequence originates from a man younger than 45 in good health. The specimen was naive CD4+ T cells sorted from blood. Subset here: CD45RA+ positively selected. The V call is TRBV29-1, the J call TRBJ2-3, with D hard to call. CDR3 residues: CSVTIGVDTQYF. The DNA of the CDR3 is TGCAGCGTTACGATCGGTGTAGATACGCAGTATTTT.